Listed below are T cell receptor beta chains from one sample, sequenced in a study of neurological immune-mediated disorders. From the 5' RACE reads, TCRdb called clonotypes with MiXCR, one entry per CDR3 protein. The sample has more than 50,000 distinct CDR3 sequences; about an eighth are singletons. Sequencing input: PBMCs. The receptors stem from a man in his fifties or sixties in good health. Each CDR3 is given with its conserved first and last residue. D genes are given only for firm matches. For some rows the clone size is stated as once, few or many, or as a class when expanded; others skip it.

clone_size j_call d_call v_call cdr3_aa cdr3_nt
many TRBJ1-6 TRBD1 TRBV6-5 CASSELRGRSPLHF TGTGCCAGCAGCGAGTTGAGGGGGCGTTCACCCCTCCACTTT
many TRBJ2-7 NA TRBV6-2/TRBV6-3 CASSPPGATYEQYF TGTGCCAGCTCCCCCCCAGGGGCCACCTACGAGCAGTACTTC
many TRBJ2-3 NA TRBV28 CASRPNRGATDTQYF TGTGCCAGCAGGCCAAATAGGGGAGCGACAGATACGCAGTATTTT
NA TRBJ2-2 NA TRBV7-6 CASSTRMGDAWELFF TGTGCCAGCAGCACCCGGATGGGAGATGCCTGGGAGCTGTTTTTT
many TRBJ2-1 TRBD2 TRBV4-3 CASSQAGGTSAYNEQFF TGCGCCAGCAGCCAAGCGGGTGGGACTAGCGCCTACAATGAGCAGTTCTTC
NA TRBJ2-2 NA TRBV7-3 CASRRDRNTGELFF TGTGCCAGCAGAAGAGACAGAAACACCGGGGAGCTGTTTTTT
many TRBJ1-5 NA TRBV4-3 CASSQDISSNQPQHF TGCGCCAGCAGCCAAGATATATCTAGCAATCAGCCCCAGCATTTT
many TRBJ2-5 NA TRBV28 CASIPHMGGSWETQYF TGTGCCAGCATCCCCCACATGGGGGGCTCGTGGGAGACCCAGTACTTC
many TRBJ2-3 TRBD1 TRBV5-1 CASSLVGGRSDTQYF TGCGCCAGCAGCTTGGTAGGGGGCCGATCAGATACGCAGTATTTT
medium-sized TRBJ2-7 NA TRBV20-1 CSARDLVGQYYEQYF TGCAGTGCTAGAGACTTGGTCGGACAGTACTACGAGCAGTACTTC
medium-sized TRBJ2-7 TRBD1 TRBV9 CASSLRGSNSEQYF TGTGCCAGCAGCCTCAGGGGGTCTAATAGCGAGCAGTACTTC
many TRBJ1-1 NA TRBV14 CASSQALNTEAFF TGTGCCAGCAGTCAAGCGTTGAACACTGAAGCTTTCTTT
many TRBJ1-4 NA TRBV6-2/TRBV6-3 CASSTSGINEKLFF TGTGCCAGCAGTACCTCGGGGATTAATGAAAAACTGTTTTTT
many TRBJ1-6 NA TRBV6-5 CASRYEGRSNSPLHF TGTGCCAGCAGATATGAGGGGCGGAGTAATTCACCCCTCCACTTT
many TRBJ1-1 TRBD1 TRBV29-1 CSVQTGVTEAFF TGCAGCGTTCAGACAGGGGTCACTGAAGCTTTCTTT
NA TRBJ1-1 TRBD1 TRBV5-6 CASSRRQGEAEAFF TGTGCCAGCAGCAGACGACAGGGAGAGGCTGAAGCGTTCTTT
many TRBJ1-6 NA TRBV5-1 CASSFQGTNSPLHF TGCGCCAGCAGCTTCCAGGGAACAAATTCACCCCTCCACTTT
NA TRBJ2-7 NA TRBV6-2/TRBV6-3 CASSYGNYYEQYF TGTGCAAGCAGTTACGGAAACTACTACGAGCAGTACTTC
many TRBJ2-2 TRBD1 TRBV3-1 CASSPGAGGLAGELFF TGTGCCAGCAGCCCTGGCGCAGGGGGCTTGGCCGGGGAGCTGTTTTTT
many TRBJ2-7 NA TRBV7-9 CASSGARSYEQYF TGTGCCAGCAGCGGAGCGCGCTCCTACGAGCAGTACTTC
NA TRBJ2-7 NA TRBV4-3 CASSKDMPANSYEQYF TGCGCCAGCAGCAAAGATATGCCGGCGAACTCCTACGAGCAGTACTTC
many TRBJ1-2 TRBD1 TRBV27 CASRPTGRGYGYTF TGTGCCAGCAGACCGACAGGGCGAGGGTATGGCTACACCTTC
many TRBJ2-7 NA TRBV7-2 CASSPVRIYEQYF TGTGCCAGCAGCCCGGTTAGAATCTACGAGCAGTACTTC
many TRBJ1-5 TRBD1 TRBV6-2/TRBV6-3 CATRGQAHQPQHF TGTGCCACGCGGGGACAGGCTCATCAGCCCCAGCATTTT
many TRBJ2-3 NA TRBV5-4 CASSLSGSRKDTQYF TGTGCCAGCAGCTTGTCAGGGTCGAGAAAAGATACGCAGTATTTT
many TRBJ1-2 NA TRBV7-8 CASSLGRDGYGYTF TGTGCCAGCAGCTTGGGCAGGGACGGGTATGGCTACACCTTC
many TRBJ2-1 TRBD2 TRBV5-1 CASSYGGGKKSYNEQFF TGCGCCAGCAGCTATGGGGGGGGGAAAAAATCCTACAATGAGCAGTTCTTC